This T cell receptor beta chain was profiled in a study of human T cells and chemical hapten exposure. About the study: Variation in per-sample TCR yields came mainly from small pooled library volume differences. General study findings and limits: TCRs at high frequency, those above 1 in 1000, did not change with DPC sensitization.

Trimming cost V 2 bases and J 6 bases, with 11 bases left between them. This CDR3 spans 15 amino acids. The germline gives CDR1 MNHNY, CDR2 SVGAGI (reference sequence). This clonotype was found a few times. No antigen is known for it. Separate cDNA molecules received unique molecular identifiers, which the library attached to them. A single record per CDR3 protein comes from TCRdb applying MiXCR to the 5' RACE reads. The sample contains about 140,000 distinct CDR3 sequences, 4.1% of which appear only once. The authors extracted total RNA from unfractionated whole blood. This TCR was recovered from a female donor in good health. The chain combines TRBV6-6 with TRBJ1-6; D perhaps matches TRBD1 (5 bases). The chain's CDR3 is CASSYEGASNSPLHF. The CDR3 DNA sequence: TGTGCCAGCAGTTACGAAGGGGCCAGTAATTCACCCCTCCACTTT.